Listed here are 26 T cell receptor beta chains from one sample, sequenced in a study of blood T cells in healthy people across ages. Alongside a J-beta primer mix, a sample-barcoded 5' primer served in a second PCR lasting roughly 7 to 11 cycles. Each CDR3 protein gets one entry after TCRdb re-called the 5' RACE reads with MiXCR. The table shows 790,000 or so distinct CDR3 sequences, with less than 60% occurring only once. The specimen sequenced was blood. Receptor source: a man aged 80 or over in good health.

This chain uses TRBV20-1 with TRBJ2-5; D not resolved. The CDR3 is 15 residues long. CDR1 and CDR2 from the germline V gene are DFQATT and SNEGSKA (reference sequence). Deletions cut 5 bases from V and 2 bases from J, with 18 bases between. The CDR3 is CSAYSTGSPQETQYF. The DNA for the CDR3 is TGCAGTGCTTACTCCACCGGGTCACCACAAGAGACCCAGTACTTC.

V is TRBV18 and J is TRBJ1-5; the match to TRBD1 covers 7 bases. The V gene end was trimmed by 6 bases and the J gene end by 7 bases; junction bases not matched to a gene: 9. The CDR3 has 14 residues. The germline CDR1 and CDR2 sequences are KGHSH and LQKENI. The chain's CDR3 is CASSPDRAQQPQHF. CDR3 coding DNA: TGTGCCAGCTCGCCCGACAGGGCTCAACAGCCCCAGCATTTT. Drawing the rest from reference TRBV18 and TRBJ1-5, the complete variable domain is NAGVMQNPRHLVRRRGQEARLRCSPMKGHSHVYWYRQLPEEGLKFMVYLQKENIIDESGMPKERFSAEFPKEGPSILRIQQVVRGDSAAYFCASSPDRAQQPQHFGDGTRLSIL.

This clonotype was seen more than once but under ten times. This chain connects TRBV2 to TRBJ2-3, with TRBD2 matching over 8 bases. The J segment lost 3 bases and the V segment lost 6 bases, leaving 5 bases of the junction unmatched. The CDR3 loop spans 14 amino acids. CDR1 and CDR2 (germline): SNHLY, FYNNEI. The CDR3 region is CASSAASGTDTQYF. The DNA for the CDR3 is TGTGCCAGCAGCGCGGCTAGCGGGACAGATACGCAGTATTTT.

CDR3 DNA: TGCAGCGCAAAAACTAGCGTCGAGCAGTACTTC. Protein sequence: CSAKTSVEQYF. The chain joins TRBV29-1 to TRBJ2-7; 7 bases fit TRBD2. The CDR3 has 11 residues. Trimming at V came to 7 bases and at J to 6 bases, leaving 6 bases not matched to a gene. Germline V CDR1 and CDR2: SQVTM, ANQGSEA.

This chain connects TRBV7-2 to TRBJ2-3; 10 nucleotides match TRBD2. The CDR3 is 15 amino acids. The V gene's germline CDR1 is SGHTA and CDR2 FQGNSA. After removal of 4 bases from V and 4 bases from J, the junction contained 5 bases not matched to a gene. The CDR3 reads CASSYLAGAADTQYF. In nucleotides, the CDR3 is TGTGCCAGCAGCTACCTAGCGGGAGCGGCAGATACGCAGTATTTT.

V usage is TRBV12-3 or TRBV12-4 and J usage is TRBJ2-5; 10 bases agree with TRBD2. Judging by the DNA end, TRBJ2-7 fits better; the J call may be wrong. CDR3 length: 14 amino acids. CDR3: CASSWASGGNEQYF. As DNA, the CDR3 is TGTGCCAGCAGCTGGGCTAGCGGGGGCAACGAGCAGTACTTC.

This chain joins TRBV10-2 and TRBJ2-1; 8 positions agree with TRBD1. The germline gives CDR1 WSHSY, CDR2 SAAADI. The CDR3 extends over 13 amino acids. The trim removed 0 bases at V and 9 bases at J, leaving 1 base unmatched. The CDR3 region has the DNA TGCGCCAGCAGTGAGTCTGGACAGGGTGAGCAGTTCTTC. Translation: CASSESGQGEQFF.

Written as DNA, the CDR3 is TGTGCCAGCAGTTTCACCCTCGGGGGCCAAGAGACCCAGTACTTC. This sequence encodes CASSFTLGGQETQYF. The gene calls are TRBV12-3 or TRBV12-4 and TRBJ2-5, with D possibly TRBD2 on 6 matching bases. V dropped 3 bases and J dropped 1 base, with 12 bases sitting between them. This CDR3 spans 15 amino acids.

The rearrangement joins TRBV7-3 to TRBJ2-2; possible D gene TRBD2, 5 bases. Germline V lookup: CDR1 SGHTA, CDR2 FQGTGA. Trimming stripped 6 bases from V and 6 bases from J, with 8 bases between. The CDR3 length is 12 residues. Here the CDR3 reads CASSRTSGELFF. The CDR3 DNA sequence: TGTGCCAGCAGTCGGACTTCCGGGGAGCTGTTTTTT. Full variable domain (missing parts from reference TRBV7-3 and TRBJ2-2): GAGVSQTPSNKVTEKGKYVELRCDPISGHTALYWYRQSLGQGPEFLIYFQGTGAADDSGLPNDRFFAVRPEGSVSTLKIQRTERGDSAVYLCASSRTSGELFFGEGSRLTVL.

Many counts were recorded for this clonotype. The chain employs TRBV5-1 and TRBJ2-1; D not certain. The CDR3 extends over 15 amino acids. The germline V and J ends were trimmed by 4 bases and 0 bases, with 11 bases remaining between them. Germline CDR1 is SGHRS and CDR2 is YFSETQ. CDR3 sequence: CASSPRSNSYNEQFF. CDR3 DNA sequence: TGCGCCAGCAGCCCACGCTCAAACTCCTACAATGAGCAGTTCTTC.

About this clonotype: Its ends do not fully match the called genes, so a read error is possible. The chain is built from TRBV27 and TRBJ1-1; TRBD1 might be the D (5 bases). Germline V lookup: CDR1 MNHEY, CDR2 SMNVEV (reference sequence). The CDR3 contains 13 residues. The CDR3 region has the DNA TGCGTCAGCAGGGCAGCACCGAACACTGAAGCTTTCTTT. This gives the protein CVSRAAPNTEAFF.

The V and J genes are TRBV20-1 and TRBJ2-3; D possibly matches TRBD1 or TRBD2 (6 bases each). This CDR3 region has 13 residues. V was cut by 4 bases and J by 4 bases, with 12 bases left in between. Germline CDR1 DFQATT, CDR2 SNEGSKA (reference sequence). CDR3 sequence (DNA): TGCAGTGCTAAGGGGGAGGCCGCAGATACGCAGTATTTT. Its translation is CSAKGEAADTQYF.

The chain combines TRBV10-2 with TRBJ2-1; D is ambiguous. CDR1 and CDR2 (germline): WSHSY, SAAADI. This CDR3 is built from 12 residues. Trimming stripped 1 base from V and 11 bases from J, with 9 bases between. This CDR3 is CASSEFGDQQFF. For the CDR3, the DNA is TGCGCCAGCAGTGAGTTTGGGGATCAGCAGTTCTTC.

The genes are TRBV4-2 and TRBJ2-5, with TRBD2 identical over 8 bases. In germline, CDR1 is LGHNA, CDR2 YNFKEQ. J lost 11 bases, V lost 4 bases, and 15 bases had no gene match. The CDR3 has 15 residues. CDR3 protein: CASSRGLDPLDEQYF. CDR3 nucleotide sequence: TGTGCCAGCAGCCGGGGACTAGATCCCCTCGATGAGCAGTACTTC.

This clonotype was counted ten times or more. The rearrangement joins TRBV5-5 to TRBJ2-5; D gene uncertain. CDR1 SGHKS and CDR2 YYEKEE come from the germline V gene (reference sequence). V was trimmed by 4 bases and J by 4 bases, leaving 11 bases between them. The CDR3 is 13 residues long. CDR3 bases: TGTGCCAGCAGCCTTCTTTCTGTAGAGACCCAGTACTTC. Translation: CASSLLSVETQYF.

The rearrangement uses TRBV13 and TRBJ2-5; 10 nucleotides match TRBD1. CDR3 size: 15 residues. Germline values: CDR1 PRHDT, CDR2 FYEKMQ (reference sequence). Germline trimming cut 5 bases from V and 5 bases from J; bases unmatched to any gene: 8. CDR3 loop: CASSHRDRGLETQYF. The CDR3, as DNA: TGTGCCAGCAGCCACCGGGACAGGGGCCTGGAGACCCAGTACTTC. Full variable domain (rest looked up from reference TRBV13 and TRBJ2-5): AAGVIQSPRHLIKEKRETATLKCYPIPRHDTVYWYQQGPGQDPQFLISFYEKMQSDKGSIPDRFSAQQFSDYHSELNMSSLELGDSALYFCASSHRDRGLETQYFGPGTRLLVL.

The chain carries TRBV9 and TRBJ1-2; a weak D match, TRBD1 (6 bases). Germline V gene lookup returns CDR1 SGDLS and CDR2 YYNGEE. The CDR3 is 16 amino acids. The V and J ends lost 1 base and 1 base respectively, with 14 bases between them. CDR3 region: CASSVSRDNFNYGYTF. In nucleotides, the CDR3 is TGTGCCAGCAGCGTATCCCGGGACAACTTTAACTATGGCTACACCTTC.

This clonotype turned up a few times. This chain uses TRBV20-1 with TRBJ2-5, with 8 bases lining up with TRBD1. J was trimmed by 5 bases and V by 6 bases; bases with no gene match: 8. CDR3 length equals 13 residues. CDR1 and CDR2 (germline): DFQATT, SNEGSKA (reference sequence). This CDR3 is CSASRDRQETQYF. The CDR3 DNA is TGCAGTGCGTCCCGGGACAGGCAGGAGACCCAGTACTTC.

This clonotype was seen a few times. This rearrangement joins TRBV5-1 to TRBJ2-5; D gene ambiguous. V lost 0 bases and J lost 4, with 13 bases in between. This CDR3 region has 15 residues. Germline loops: CDR1 SGHRS, CDR2 YFSETQ. This CDR3 is CASSLGPTVGETQYF. CDR3 nucleotides: TGCGCCAGCAGCTTGGGGCCAACGGTAGGAGAGACCCAGTACTTC.

The V gene is TRBV4-1, the J gene TRBJ2-7; D gene uncertain. Germline V gives CDR1 MGHRA, CDR2 YSYEKL. The CDR3 is 15 amino acids. Trimming took 1 base from V and 0 from J, leaving 10 bases between them. The chain's CDR3 is CASSQVDTDSYEQYF. CDR3 in DNA: TGCGCCAGCAGCCAAGTTGACACAGACTCCTACGAGCAGTACTTC.

V usage is TRBV6-1 and J usage is TRBJ1-3; the D gene is possibly TRBD1 (5 bases). CDR1 is MNHNS and CDR2 is SASEGT in the germline V gene. This CDR3 is 16 amino acids long. Trimming stripped 0 bases from V and 0 bases from J, with 9 bases between. This CDR3 reads CASSEARGASGNTIYF. CDR3 bases: TGTGCCAGCAGTGAAGCGCGAGGGGCCTCTGGAAACACCATATATTTT.

This clonotype was observed a handful of times. The CDR3 DNA is TGTGCCAGCAGCTACACCGGGACAGGGGACTATGGCTACACCTTC. It specifies CASSYTGTGDYGYTF. The chain has TRBV7-2 and TRBJ1-2; TRBD1 matches at 10 bases. With 4 bases clipped from V and 3 bases from J, the junction kept 5 bases outside the gene matches. Germline CDR1 SGHTA, CDR2 FQGNSA. This CDR3 region has 15 residues.

The rearrangement uses TRBV10-3 and TRBJ2-7, with D possibly being TRBD2 (5 bases). The ends were cut back, 2 bases at V and 4 bases at J, with 15 bases in the middle. Germline assignment: CDR1 ENHRY and CDR2 SYGVKD. CDR3 length: 15 residues. The CDR3 coding sequence is TGTGCCATCAGTGAGGGACGAGCGGAGCGGTACGAGCAGTACTTC. It codes for CAISEGRAERYEQYF.

The sample holds a few counts of this clonotype. The chain is built from TRBV7-9 and TRBJ2-7; D gene uncertain. V lost 8 bases to trimming and J lost 3 bases, with 8 bases between them. CDR3 size: 11 residues. Germline CDR1 SEHNR, CDR2 FQNEAQ (reference sequence). CDR3 sequence reads: CASGIGYEQYF. In DNA, the CDR3 is TGTGCCAGCGGGATCGGCTACGAGCAGTACTTC.

The table lists this clonotype with a few counts. The CDR3 bases are TGCGCCAGCAGCTTGTTCGGCGACGTTAGGGGAAGGCGAAATGAGCAGTTCTTC. This encodes CASSLFGDVRGRRNEQFF. This chain uses TRBV5-1 with TRBJ2-1, with D perhaps TRBD1 (5 bases). Looked up from germline, CDR1 is SGHRS and CDR2 is YFSETQ. Trimming took 1 base from V and 7 from J, leaving 24 bases between them. The CDR3 totals 18 residues.

The V call is TRBV7-6, the J call TRBJ2-5, with 8 positions matching TRBD1. Germline V gives CDR1 SGHVS, CDR2 FNYEAQ. Trimming took 2 bases from V and 8 from J; bases not matched to a gene: 7. The CDR3 sequence is 14 residues long. The CDR3 region is CASSLTTGVRTQYF. CDR3 nucleotide sequence: TGTGCCAGCAGCTTAACGACAGGGGTGCGAACCCAGTACTTC.